The 21 T cell receptor beta chains given below trace back to one sample, sequenced in a study of T-cell reconstitution after alpha-beta-depleted transplantation in children. Unique molecular identifiers featured in how the TCRbeta library was prepared. One entry per CDR3 protein, called by TCRdb with MiXCR from the PCR reads. Of some 150,000 distinct CDR3 sequences detected, around 8.5% appear once; the ten largest clones hold 15% to 20%. The source material was PBMCs, mostly from graft donor cells, sampled 180 days after TCRalphabeta/CD19-depleted stem cell transplant. Receptor source: a female patient younger than 10 who had a stem cell transplant for congenital amegakaryocytic thrombocytopenia, so the T cells may come from the graft donor.

This clonotype was seen only a few times. This chain uses TRBV5-6 with TRBJ2-5, with D hard to call. This CDR3 spans 9 amino acids. Looked up from germline, CDR1 is SGHDT and CDR2 is YYEEEE. V was pared by 7 bases and J by 5 bases, with 3 bases between. CDR3 sequence (DNA): TGTGCCAGCGTTGAGACCCAGTACTTC. Amino acid sequence: CASVETQYF.

This clonotype was counted ten times or more. The chain links TRBV5-1 to TRBJ1-1; no reliable D call. The CDR3 contains 13 residues. Germline assignment: CDR1 SGHRS and CDR2 YFSETQ. V gave up 5 bases and J gave up 5 bases, with 13 bases separating them. The CDR3 region has the DNA TGCGCCAGCAGTGCCTCTTCGATAACTGAAGCTTTCTTT. This encodes CASSASSITEAFF.

Ten or more counts support this clonotype. This chain uses TRBV20-1 with TRBJ2-7, with a possible D match to TRBD1 (6 bases). Germline V CDR1 and CDR2: DFQATT, SNEGSKA (reference sequence). Trimming took off 0 bases at V and 0 bases at J, with 15 bases between the two ends. The CDR3 is 16 residues long. CDR3 DNA: TGCAGTGCTAGAGATCTTCGACAGGAATTCTCCTACGAGCAGTACTTC. As protein: CSARDLRQEFSYEQYF.

Many counts were recorded for this clonotype. V is TRBV20-1 and J is TRBJ1-5; D gene uncertain. Germline assignment: CDR1 DFQATT and CDR2 SNEGSKA (reference sequence). CDR3 size: 16 residues. Trimming shortened V by 3 bases and J by 2 bases, and 17 bases separated the two germline ends. In DNA form, the CDR3 reads TGCAGTGCTAGGGCCTCGGGGATCGTGGGCAATCAGCCCCAGCATTTT. It encodes CSARASGIVGNQPQHF.

This clonotype has at least ten counts. The V call is TRBV5-4, the J call TRBJ2-2, with 9 positions matching TRBD2. The length of the CDR3 is 14 residues. CDR1 and CDR2 from the germline V gene are SGHNT and YYREEE (reference sequence). V lost 2 bases, J lost 8 bases, and 4 bases stayed unmatched. The CDR3 reads CASSFGLAPGELFF. DNA for the CDR3: TGTGCCAGCAGCTTTGGACTAGCGCCGGGGGAGCTGTTTTTT. Drawing the rest from reference TRBV5-4 and TRBJ2-2, the complete variable domain is ETGVTQSPTHLIKTRGQQVTLRCSSQSGHNTVSWYQQALGQGPQFIFQYYREEENGRGNFPPRFSGLQFPNYSSELNVNALELDDSALYLCASSFGLAPGELFFGEGSRLTVL.

This clonotype was observed a few times. The chain has TRBV19 and TRBJ2-3; D is perhaps TRBD1 or TRBD2 (5 bases each). Germline loops: CDR1 LNHDA, CDR2 SQIVND (reference sequence). V lost 3 bases and J lost 4, with 14 bases in between. CDR3 length: 15 amino acids. The CDR3 region has the DNA TGTGCCAGTAGTATGGGACCGAGACGGTCAGATACGCAGTATTTT. This sequence encodes CASSMGPRRSDTQYF.

The rearrangement uses TRBV5-1 and TRBJ2-3; weak D call: TRBD2 (6 bases). The V end lost 7 bases, the J end lost 3 bases, and 24 bases lay between the germline ends. CDR3 length: 17 amino acids. The germline V gene encodes CDR1 SGHRS and CDR2 YFSETQ. CDR3 sequence: CASAQTLWREYTDTQYF. In nucleotides, the CDR3 is TGCGCCAGCGCCCAAACCCTGTGGAGGGAATATACAGATACGCAGTATTTT.

This clonotype was recorded a few times. V is TRBV5-1 and J is TRBJ1-1; 12 bases agree with TRBD1. The CDR3 runs 15 residues. CDR1 is SGHRS and CDR2 is YFSETQ in the germline V gene. V trimming: 0 bases; J trimming: 10 bases; junction bases outside the gene matches: 7. The chain's CDR3 is CASSLEGTGGPVAFF. CDR3 DNA sequence: TGCGCCAGCAGCTTGGAAGGGACAGGGGGCCCGGTAGCTTTCTTT.

This clonotype has a count of ten or more. CDR3 nucleotides: TGCGCCAGCAGCCAAGGAATCCAGCGGGAGGTTAATGAGCAGTTCTTC. Protein: CASSQGIQREVNEQFF. This chain joins TRBV4-3 and TRBJ2-1; 9 bases line up with TRBD2. This CDR3 is built from 16 residues. The J segment lost 7 bases and the V segment lost 1 base, leaving 8 bases of the junction unmatched. The germline CDR1 and CDR2 sequences are LGHNA and YSLEER.

Many counts were recorded for this clonotype. The J gene is TRBJ1-6, the V gene TRBV20-1, with D hard to call. V dropped 0 bases and J dropped 8 bases, with 8 bases sitting between them. This CDR3 is 13 amino acids long. The V gene's germline CDR1 is DFQATT and CDR2 SNEGSKA (reference sequence). The CDR3 region is CSARDRSYSPLHF. The CDR3 DNA sequence: TGCAGTGCTAGAGATAGATCCTATTCACCCCTCCACTTT.

The J gene is TRBJ2-7, the V gene TRBV7-8, with D unresolved. The V gene's germline CDR1 is SGHVS and CDR2 FQNEAQ. Trimming shortened V by 4 bases and J by 5 bases, and 12 bases separated the two germline ends. CDR3 size: 13 residues. CDR3 coding DNA: TGTGCCAGCAGCTACCCCTCGGCGGACGAGCAGTACTTC. It yields the protein CASSYPSADEQYF. The full variable domain, completed using reference TRBV7-8 and TRBJ2-7, is GAGVSQSPRYKVAKRGQDVALRCDPISGHVSLFWYQQALGQGPEFLTYFQNEAQLDKSGLPSDRFFAERPEGSVSTLKIQRTQQEDSAVYLCASSYPSADEQYFGPGTRLTVT.

In its sample, this clonotype was seen many times. The chain combines TRBV6-1 with TRBJ2-2; 8 positions match TRBD2. J lost 2 bases, V lost 5 bases, and 10 bases had no gene match. In germline, CDR1 is MNHNS, CDR2 SASEGT. This CDR3 is 17 amino acids long. CDR3 sequence reads: CASSPILLAVNTGELFF. The CDR3 coding sequence is TGTGCCAGCAGTCCTATTCTACTAGCGGTAAACACCGGGGAGCTGTTTTTT.

Many counts were recorded for this clonotype. The genes are TRBV5-1 and TRBJ2-2; D unclear. CDR1 is SGHRS, CDR2 YFSETQ, per germline. Trimming took 2 bases from V and 1 from J, leaving 9 bases between them. The CDR3 has 15 residues. The CDR3 bases are TGCGCCAGCAGCTTCTGGCAGCTGAACACCGGGGAGCTGTTTTTT. Protein sequence: CASSFWQLNTGELFF.

This clonotype has just a few counts. The chain joins TRBV24-1 to TRBJ2-1; 9 nucleotides line up with TRBD2. This CDR3 has 17 amino acids. CDR1 is KGHDR, CDR2 SFDVKD, per germline. Trimming removed 3 bases from V and 3 bases from J; junction bases left unmatched: 8. In nucleotides, the CDR3 is TGTGCCACCAGTGATCTGGCGGGAGGGATTTTCTACAATGAGCAGTTCTTC. Translated, it gives CATSDLAGGIFYNEQFF.

In its sample, this clonotype was seen many times. The chain combines TRBV6-5 with TRBJ2-5, with D possibly matching TRBD1 (5 bases). This CDR3 is built from 14 residues. Germline V gene data show CDR1 as MNHEY and CDR2 as SVGAGI. Trimming took off 2 bases at V and 5 bases at J, with 12 bases between the two ends. The CDR3 region has the DNA TGTGCCAGCAGTTACCGGATAAACAGGGAGACCCAGTACTTC. It codes for CASSYRINRETQYF.

The sample holds a few counts of this clonotype. The chain carries TRBV19 and TRBJ1-1; D might be TRBD1 (6 bases). CDR1 is LNHDA, CDR2 SQIVND, per germline (reference sequence). V was pared by 6 bases and J by 5 bases, with 13 bases between. This CDR3 has 13 amino acids. CDR3 DNA sequence: TGTGCCAGTAGGAATCGGACAGATACTGAAGCTTTCTTT. Its protein is CASRNRTDTEAFF.

Comments on this clonotype: One base away lies a much larger clone, so this may be a sequencing read error. As the CDR3 is not closed by the conserved phenylalanine or tryptophan, this likely results from a read error. The CDR3 nucleotides read TGTGCCAGCAGTCCCGGGACCGGGGGACAGGGTCAGCCCCAGCATTTG. Translating gives CASSPGTGGQGQPQHL. The rearrangement joins TRBV28 to TRBJ1-5, with 9 bases identical to TRBD1. V was pared by 5 bases and J by 6 bases, with 11 bases of the junction left unmatched. In germline, CDR1 is MDHEN, CDR2 SYDVKM. The CDR3 loop spans 16 amino acids.

This clonotype was detected only once. A much larger clonotype is one base distant, so this may be a read error. The chain combines TRBV12-3 or TRBV12-4 with TRBJ2-5; TRBD2 aligns across 15 bases. The CDR3 totals 18 residues. The CDR3 sequence: CARSSDSRTSGGGETQYF. As DNA, the CDR3 is TGTGCCCGCAGTTCCGACAGTAGGACTAGCGGGGGGGGAGAGACCCAGTACTTC.

A note on this clonotype: A read error is possible here, since a much larger clone lies one base away. Here the CDR3 reads CASSPSLDRGREKLVF. The CDR3 DNA follows: TGTGCCAGCAGCCCGAGCCTGGACAGGGGGCGGGAAAAACTGGTTTTT. This sequence joins TRBV5-5 and TRBJ1-4, with 11 bases identical to TRBD1. The CDR3 extends over 16 amino acids. The germline gives CDR1 SGHKS, CDR2 YYEKEE (reference sequence).

This clonotype was recorded a few times. J is TRBJ2-5 and V is TRBV7-8, with D perhaps matching TRBD1 (5 bases). The CDR3 totals 15 residues. Germline loops: CDR1 SGHVS, CDR2 FQNEAQ. The V gene lost 0 bases and the J gene lost 2 bases, with 10 bases spanning the gap. The CDR3 loop is CASSLAGPLQETQYF. The DNA of the CDR3 is TGTGCCAGCAGCTTAGCGGGGCCGCTACAAGAGACCCAGTACTTC.

The CDR3 region has the DNA TGTGCCACCACCCAAGATCTGAACATACCTTTCCAAATGGAGACCCAGTACTTC. As protein: CATTQDLNIPFQMETQYF. V usage is TRBV3-1 and J usage is TRBJ2-5, with unresolved D. Trimming cost V 10 bases and J 5 bases, with 32 bases left between them. The CDR3 is made up of 18 amino acids. Germline V gene data show CDR1 as LGHDT and CDR2 as YNNKEL (reference sequence).